The 13 T cell receptor beta chains presented below share a single source sample, sequenced in a study of OX40 agonist ivuxolimab in advanced cancers. Sequenced by immunoSEQ multiplex PCR; TCRdb stores in-frame clones only, minus some. The sample shows 100,000 to 150,000 clones, 90% of them seen only once. The sequencing here drew on CD4+ or CD8+ T cells sorted from blood, taken in a trial of the OX40 agonist ivuxolimab. The origin of the receptors is an adult with an advanced solid tumor such as melanoma, head and neck, liver or kidney cancer.

The gene calls are TRBV5-1 and TRBJ1-3; D might be TRBD1 (5 bases). With 0 bases removed from V and 1 base from J, the gap between germline ends came to 11 bases. This CDR3 has 16 residues. In germline, CDR1 is SGHRS, CDR2 YFSETQ. This chain's CDR3 is CASSLAAGQSGNTIYF. Here the CDR3 DNA reads TGCGCCAGCAGCTTGGCCGCAGGGCAATCTGGAAACACCATATATTTT. Together with reference TRBV5-1 and TRBJ1-3, the CDR3 gives the full variable domain: KAGVTQTPRYLIKTRGQQVTLSCSPISGHRSVSWYQQTPGQGLQFLFEYFSETQRNKGNFPGRFSGRQFSNSRSEMNVSTLELGDSALYLCASSLAAGQSGNTIYFGEGSWLTVV.

V is TRBV28 and J is TRBJ2-3; 14 positions agree with TRBD2. CDR3 length: 17 amino acids. V lost 5 bases and J lost 4; bases outside the gene matches: 8. Germline loops: CDR1 MDHEN, CDR2 SYDVKM. The CDR3 bases are TGTGCCAGCAGTCCTCGGACTAGCGGGAGGTTCGCAGATACGCAGTATTTT. Its protein product is CASSPRTSGRFADTQYF.

This clone was detected once. This chain joins TRBV9 and TRBJ2-7, with D possibly being TRBD2 (6 bases). CDR1 is SGDLS, CDR2 YYNGEE, per germline. This CDR3 comprises 14 residues. V was trimmed by 0 bases and J by 5 bases, leaving 12 bases between them. The CDR3 reads CASSVELAVNEQYF. CDR3 DNA: TGTGCCAGCAGCGTAGAACTAGCAGTAAACGAGCAGTACTTC.

The V and J genes are TRBV2 and TRBJ1-5, with D perhaps TRBD1 (5 bases). Germline V gene lookup returns CDR1 SNHLY and CDR2 FYNNEI. There are 16 residues in the CDR3. The V and J ends lost 0 bases and 4 bases respectively, with 13 bases between them. CDR3 bases: TGTGCCAGCAGTGAAGCGCTTCGGGCAGGGAATCAGCCCCAGCATTTT. Its protein product is CASSEALRAGNQPQHF.

Here the CDR3 DNA reads TGCGCCAGCAGCCAAGCGGGGGCCCCAACTAATGAAAAACTGTTTTTT. This sequence encodes CASSQAGAPTNEKLFF. The chain recombines TRBV4-1 with TRBJ1-4, with D possibly TRBD1 on 6 matching bases. The CDR3 has 16 amino acids. V gave up 1 base and J gave up 0 bases, with 9 bases separating them. Germline-derived CDR1 and CDR2 are MGHRA and YSYEKL.

In nucleotides, the CDR3 is TGTGCCAGCAGTCGGACAGAAAGTAACTATGGCTACACCTTC. Its protein product is CASSRTESNYGYTF. The chain carries TRBV5-6 and TRBJ1-2, with D possibly being TRBD1 (6 bases). The V and J ends lost 5 bases and 1 base respectively, with 12 bases between them. Germline V gene lookup returns CDR1 SGHDT and CDR2 YYEEEE. The CDR3 totals 14 residues.

This rearrangement joins TRBV6-5 to TRBJ2-7, with 11 bases aligning to TRBD2. This CDR3 contains 16 residues. Germline loops: CDR1 MNHEY, CDR2 SVGAGI. Losses at the gene ends were 0 bases for V and 6 bases for J; bases not matched to a gene: 7. CDR3 in amino acids: CASSYSTSGNPSEQYF. Here the CDR3 DNA reads TGTGCCAGCAGTTACTCGACTAGCGGGAACCCAAGCGAGCAGTACTTC.

This clone was recorded a few times. The genes are TRBV15 and TRBJ2-7; 7 nucleotides match TRBD1. Germline CDR1 is LNHNV and CDR2 is YYDKDF (reference sequence). With V trimmed by 1 base and J by 5 bases, 2 bases remained unmatched. This CDR3 comprises 13 residues. The CDR3 spells CATSRGQGNEQYF. The DNA for the CDR3 is TGTGCCACCAGCAGAGGACAGGGTAACGAGCAGTACTTC.

This clone was recorded a few times. The chain links TRBV2 to TRBJ2-7; a possible D gene is TRBD1 (5 bases). Germline loops: CDR1 SNHLY, CDR2 FYNNEI. V gave up 2 bases and J gave up 3 bases, with 5 bases separating them. The CDR3 length is 12 residues. The CDR3 spells CASSEQGYEQYF. The CDR3 DNA is TGTGCCAGCAGTGAACAGGGCTACGAGCAGTACTTC. The variable domain in full, with the rest retrieved from reference TRBV2 and TRBJ2-7, is EPEVTQTPSHQVTQMGQEVILRCVPISNHLYFYWYRQILGQKVEFLVSFYNNEISEKSEIFDDQFSVERPDGSNFTLKIRSTKLEDSAMYFCASSEQGYEQYFGPGTRLTVT.

This sequence joins TRBV5-1 and TRBJ1-1; 7 bases map to TRBD1. This CDR3 is 16 amino acids long. Trimming took 1 base from V and 1 from J; bases not matched to a gene: 7. The germline V gene encodes CDR1 SGHRS and CDR2 YFSETQ. The DNA for the CDR3 is TGCGCCAGCAGCTTGTTATCGGGACAGCCGAACACTGAAGCTTTCTTT. As protein: CASSLLSGQPNTEAFF.

This rearrangement joins TRBV9 to TRBJ1-4; 7 bases line up with TRBD1. From germline, CDR1 is SGDLS and CDR2 YYNGEE. The CDR3 runs 14 residues. V was clipped by 0 bases and J by 12 bases; unmatched bases: 8. CDR3 sequence: CASSVAHGDRELFF. As DNA, the CDR3 is TGTGCCAGCAGCGTAGCTCACGGAGACAGGGAACTGTTTTTT.

This clone was seen once. Other DNA sequences within the sample encode an identical CDR3. The J gene is TRBJ1-1, the V gene TRBV18, with D unclear. Germline CDR1 is KGHSH and CDR2 is LQKENI. V was shortened by 3 bases and J by 1 base, with 3 bases between the two germline ends. The CDR3 loop spans 12 amino acids. This chain's CDR3 is CASSPPNTEAFF. In DNA form, the CDR3 reads TGTGCCAGCTCACCTCCGAACACTGAAGCTTTCTTT.

The chain combines TRBV19 with TRBJ2-3; 11 nucleotides agree with TRBD1. With 6 bases clipped from V and 4 bases from J, the junction kept 3 bases outside the gene matches. The CDR3 is 14 residues long. Germline V lookup: CDR1 LNHDA, CDR2 SQIVND (reference sequence). CDR3 residues: CASSPDRGPDTQYF. Here the CDR3 DNA reads TGTGCCAGTAGCCCGGACAGGGGGCCAGATACGCAGTATTTT.